These 11 T cell receptor beta chains came from one sample sequenced in a study of early stage breast cancer tumors. TCRdb's copy holds only in-frame clones and misses some; the assay was immunoSEQ multiplex PCR. The sample contains about 50,000 clones, 75% to 85% of which appear only once. Material for sequencing was blood. The receptors stem from a person in their fifties or sixties with breast cancer.

The chain uses TRBV6-4 and TRBJ2-7, with 9 nucleotides matching TRBD2. After removal of 5 bases from V and 3 bases from J, the junction contained 8 bases not matched to a gene. CDR1 is MRHNA and CDR2 is SNTAGT in the germline V gene. CDR3 length: 15 amino acids. The CDR3 DNA sequence: TGTGCCAGCAGTCCCACCGGGACTAGCAGCTACGAGCAGTACTTC. The encoded protein is CASSPTGTSSYEQYF.

This chain connects TRBV6-6 to TRBJ2-5; 8 bases agree with TRBD1. The germline CDR1 and CDR2 sequences are MNHNY and SVGAGI (reference sequence). Losses at the gene ends were 5 bases for V and 2 bases for J; bases not matched to a gene: 4. The CDR3 length is 14 residues. The CDR3 bases are TGTGCCAGCAGTCCCGACAGGGGACAAGAGACCCAGTACTTC. This codes for CASSPDRGQETQYF.

The V gene is TRBV7-9, the J gene TRBJ2-5; D gene ambiguous. This CDR3 contains 11 residues. V lost 5 bases and J lost 5, with 6 bases in between. Germline-derived CDR1 and CDR2 are SEHNR and FQNEAQ (reference sequence). Here the CDR3 reads CASSQTETQYF. CDR3 bases: TGTGCCAGCAGCCAGACGGAGACCCAGTACTTC.

This clone turned up a few times. The chain uses TRBV4-3 and TRBJ2-7, with 7 bases lining up with TRBD2. With V trimmed by 1 base and J by 4 bases, 7 bases remained unmatched. This CDR3 comprises 15 residues. CDR1 LGHNA and CDR2 YSLEER come from the germline V gene. CDR3 amino acids: CASSQASGGGYEQYF. DNA of the CDR3: TGCGCCAGCAGCCAAGCGTCGGGAGGTGGGTACGAGCAGTACTTC.

The J gene is TRBJ2-7, the V gene TRBV5-1; D is unclear. The V gene's germline CDR1 is SGHRS and CDR2 YFSETQ. Trimming left V 0 bases short and J 3 bases short, with 10 bases between. The CDR3 sequence is 14 residues long. For the CDR3, the DNA is TGCGCCAGCAGCTTGGCCGCACCCAACTACGAGCAGTACTTC. Its protein product is CASSLAAPNYEQYF.

The chain uses TRBV19 and TRBJ1-1, with TRBD1 matching over 9 bases. The CDR3 is 16 residues long. Trimming removed 6 bases from V and 0 bases from J; junction bases left unmatched: 8. Germline V lookup: CDR1 LNHDA, CDR2 SQIVND (reference sequence). The CDR3 loop is CASSRRQGVMNTEAFF. In nucleotides, the CDR3 is TGTGCCAGTAGCCGACGACAGGGGGTAATGAACACTGAAGCTTTCTTT.

V gene TRBV19 combines with J gene TRBJ1-4; D perhaps matches TRBD1 (5 bases). The CDR3 spans 17 residues. V lost 7 bases, J lost 8 bases, and 26 bases lay in between. Germline loops: CDR1 LNHDA, CDR2 SQIVND (reference sequence). CDR3 sequence (DNA): TGTGCCAGTACCAAAAAGCTCGGGACTGATTTTTCGGAAAAACTGTTTTTT. The encoded protein is CASTKKLGTDFSEKLFF. The full variable domain, rest sourced from reference TRBV19 and TRBJ1-4, is DGGITQSPKYLFRKEGQNVTLSCEQNLNHDAMYWYRQDPGQGLRLIYYSQIVNDFQKGDIAEGYSVSREKKESFPLTVTSAQKNPTAFYLCASTKKLGTDFSEKLFFGSGTQLSVL.

CDR3 nucleotides: TGTGCCAGCAGCCCGTCTACAGGGGATCAGCCCCAGCATTTT. It yields the protein CASSPSTGDQPQHF. This rearrangement joins TRBV9 to TRBJ1-5; 7 bases map to TRBD1. The germline V gene encodes CDR1 SGDLS and CDR2 YYNGEE. This CDR3 has 14 residues. V gave up 4 bases and J gave up 5 bases; unmatched junction bases: 6.

The V and J genes are TRBV4-3 and TRBJ2-5; 11 bases are shared with TRBD1. The CDR3 spans 15 residues. Germline values: CDR1 LGHNA, CDR2 YSLEER. V shed 4 bases and J 0 bases; nucleotides not matched to a gene: 1. CDR3 sequence reads: CASSRDRGYQETQYF. The CDR3 bases are TGCGCCAGCAGCCGGGACAGGGGGTACCAAGAGACCCAGTACTTC.

V and J are TRBV5-1 and TRBJ2-1; D remains ambiguous. The V gene lost 0 bases and the J gene lost 6 bases, with 13 bases spanning the gap. CDR3 length equals 15 residues. Germline CDR1 SGHRS, CDR2 YFSETQ. DNA of the CDR3: TGCGCCAGCAGCTTGGTACCCCGGGTTGGCAATGAGCAGTTCTTC. Its protein product is CASSLVPRVGNEQFF. The variable domain in full, completed from reference TRBV5-1 and TRBJ2-1, reads KAGVTQTPRYLIKTRGQQVTLSCSPISGHRSVSWYQQTPGQGLQFLFEYFSETQRNKGNFPGRFSGRQFSNSRSEMNVSTLELGDSALYLCASSLVPRVGNEQFFGPGTRLTVL.

The chain employs TRBV6-6 and TRBJ2-7, with D maybe TRBD2 (6 bases). Germline lookup yields CDR1 MNHNY and CDR2 SVGAGI (reference sequence). CDR3 length equals 12 residues. V lost 2 bases to trimming and J lost 6 bases, with 8 bases between them. The DNA for the CDR3 is TGTGCCAGCAGTTACCGGGGACTCGAGCAGTACTTC. Protein: CASSYRGLEQYF.